What follows is one T cell receptor beta chain and its context. Its target antigen remains unknown. Qualities for individual bases were not recorded, and no much larger clone is one base off. The sample originates from a study of T cell responses to AZD1222 COVID-19 vaccine (TCRdb year 2021). Background on the whole study: Because spike-specific TCR depth and breadth did not differ between the two schedules, AZD1222 recipients who got a second dose at roughly 4 weeks were pooled with those who got a second dose at roughly 12 weeks. TCR sequencing was performed for over 230 trial participants, of whom 200 to 210 were given two doses of AZD1222 and approximately 25 were given two doses of MenACWY control vaccine. Trial participants were enrolled by age into 18-55, 56-69 and 70-plus year subgroups, with 148, 28 and 57 TCR-sequenced participants respectively. Paper-wide results and their limitations: Spike-specific TCR breadth and depth rose significantly after two AZD1222 doses compared with day 0 and with MenACWY recipients. Nearly half of unique spike-specific TCRs reportedly recognized epitopes outside regions mutated in the B.1.351 and B.1.1.7 variants. Because no samples from the day 14 peak response were available, repertoires could be characterized only after the peak T cell response. Conclusions about previously exposed vaccinees are limited, since just five or six AZD1222 recipients were seropositive for SARS-CoV-2 at baseline. The 56-69-year group was small, and its depth increase did not reach significance, likely because of low power. Most participants were white British and females outnumbered males, and the authors suggested that clonal diversity may have been underestimated. The vaccine-associated CD4 TCRs covered the entire spike protein, and the dominant responses fell in regions 160-218 and 743-854.

The time point label on this specimen signifies: baseline before first vaccination. Vaccinee samples came from UK trials COV001 and COV002, including a single-blind randomized controlled phase 2/3 trial of AZD1222 (ChAdOx1 nCoV-19) in healthy adults. For TCRbeta chain sequencing, PBMC samples from trial participants were taken at day 0 and at day 28 after the second dose. V and J are truncated by 4 bases and 0 bases respectively, leaving an intervening sequence of 9 bases. The CDR3 runs 14 amino acids, cysteine and phenylalanine included. Only the CDR3 DNA stays, 42 bases, in frame from base 1. As encoded in the germline V gene, CDR1 is SGHTA while CDR2 is FQGNSA. The CDR3 regions of human TCRbeta chains were analyzed by immunosequencing. From the authors' description of their analysis: Repertoire TCRs were checked for matches against a reference library of SARS-CoV-2-specific TCRs that had been generated using the MIRA antigen-specificity platform. Breadth was defined as the fraction of unique TCRs that were SARS-CoV-2-associated, and depth was defined as the fraction of total T cells that were SARS-CoV-2-associated. Each spike-specific TCR was assigned to its reactive spike region and to a CD4 or CD8 class using the MIRA data. Log10-transformed breadth and depth values were compared by one-way ANOVA with Sidak's multiple comparisons tests. Held by TCRdb, this immuneACCESS table contains in-frame sequences only and omits some clones. Under half of the omission traces to an unresolved V gene where checked; the cause of the rest is unknown. V, J and clone size are taken as reported in that table, and D and trimming were inferred from the DNA itself. The sample records approximately 110,000 clones, around 85% of which are singletons. Of the sample, approximately 6.2% is held by the ten largest clones.

This receptor was identified in an adult in good health. The V and J segments used are TRBV7-2 and TRBJ2-5; matching of 5 bases hints at TRBD1 as the D gene. The sequencing used peripheral blood, collected on day 0 of AZD1222 vaccination. The CDR3 protein: CASSSRQYQETQYF. The sequenced DNA: TGTGCCAGCAGCTCACGACAGTACCAAGAGACCCAGTACTTC.